Listed here is a single T cell receptor beta chain. Its matching antigen is unknown. This sample was included in a study of radiation and T cells in renal cell carcinoma. Study results and limitations: Top tumor clonotypes rose in blood 2 weeks post-radiation, then contracted.

Trimming removed 2 bases at V and 3 bases at J, with 16 bases between. This CDR3 spans 16 amino acids. CDR1 is MNHEY, CDR2 SVGAGI, per germline. Profiling relied on immunoSEQ multiplex PCR, and the TCRdb table lists in-frame clones only, not all of them. The top ten hold roughly 25% of the sample, which has 110,000 to 150,000 clones, approximately 87% seen once. Time point indicated: baseline pretreatment blood. Indicated treatment: 15 Gy SBRT to primary tumor, nephrectomy 4 weeks later. This renal cell carcinoma was of the clear cell type. The rearrangement links TRBV6-5 to TRBJ1-1; D unresolved. Sequencing used blood, obtained from a patient whose treatment included radiotherapy and nephrectomy. The TCR sequence derives from a woman between 45 and 60 years old with renal cell carcinoma. The CDR3 is CASSYTFTGPDTEAFF. The DNA of the CDR3 is TGTGCCAGCAGTTACACCTTCACCGGACCGGACACTGAAGCTTTCTTT.